This T cell receptor (beta chain) was found in a study of beta chain features in type 1 diabetes. Study results and caveats: VDJ junctions from type 1 diabetes patients carried fewer insertions and larger deletions. A greater similarity of naive, central memory and Treg TCRB repertoires was seen among patients than among healthy donors.

There are a few counts of this clone. What it binds is unknown. Sequenced material consisted of expressed TCRB transcripts (all of the isolated RNA was reverse transcribed). The table came from immunoSEQ multiplex PCR; TCRdb's copy has only in-frame clones and leaves some out. The sample records about 150,000 clones, 11% being singletons. With V trimmed by 5 bases and J by 10 bases, 6 bases remained unmatched. Germline V gives CDR1 SNHLY, CDR2 FYNNEI. This CDR3 contains 13 residues. The V call is TRBV2, the J call TRBJ2-1, with 9 bases aligning to TRBD2. Sequencing input: central memory CD4+ T cells from blood. The receptor's source is a young man in good health. CDR3 coding DNA: TGTGCCAGCAGTAATTTTGGACTAGCGGAGCAGTTCTTC. Protein product: CASSNFGLAEQFF.